These T cell receptor beta chains were read from a single sample in a study of blood T cell repertoires in COVID-19. TCRdb's table, derived via immunoSEQ multiplex PCR, lists solely in-frame clones and lacks some. The repertoire holds some 220,000 clones, with approximately 84% as singletons. The sequenced sample was peripheral blood. These receptors were taken from a woman aged 25-40 years who had recovered from COVID-19. Both conserved end residues are part of each CDR3. D genes are given only for firm matches. Clone size is given for some rows only: seen once, a few or many times, or a class if the clone is expanded.

length: 13
size: few
J: TRBJ2-7
V: TRBV5-1
D: NA
CDR3: CASSFQGMGEQYF
DNA: TGCGCCAGCAGTTTTCAGGGAATGGGCGAGCAGTACTTC

length: 11
size: NA
J: TRBJ2-1
V: TRBV27
D: NA
CDR3: CASSFGNEQFF
DNA: TGTGCCAGCAGTTTCGGCAATGAGCAGTTCTTC

length: 15
size: NA
J: TRBJ2-7
V: TRBV28
D: TRBD1
CDR3: CASSRPRDRGWEQYF
DNA: TGTGCCAGCAGTCGACCGCGGGACAGGGGGTGGGAGCAGTACTTC

length: 17
size: NA
J: TRBJ2-5
V: TRBV21-1
D: NA
CDR3: CASSKSVAGGPRETQYF
DNA: TGTGCCAGCAGCAAATCGGTAGCGGGAGGGCCCAGGGAGACCCAGTACTTC

length: 19
size: NA
J: TRBJ1-3
V: TRBV11-2
D: NA
CDR3: CASSLNSDGTPRSGNTIYF
DNA: TGTGCCAGCAGCTTAAATTCTGACGGCACTCCGAGGTCTGGAAACACCATATATTTT

length: 14
size: few
J: TRBJ1-3
V: TRBV28
D: TRBD1
CDR3: CASSSGQGRNTIYF
DNA: TGTGCCAGCAGTTCGGGACAGGGGAGAAACACCATATATTTT

length: 16
size: few
J: TRBJ2-2
V: TRBV7-3
D: TRBD2
CDR3: CASSLSLSGSTGELFF
DNA: TGTGCCAGCAGCTTATCCCTTAGCGGGAGTACCGGGGAGCTGTTTTTT

length: 12
size: few
J: TRBJ1-6
V: TRBV28
D: NA
CDR3: CASSLSDSPLHF
DNA: TGTGCCAGCAGTTTATCGGATTCACCCCTCCACTTT

length: 17
size: NA
J: TRBJ1-3
V: TRBV11-2
D: NA
CDR3: CASSIQGSFISGNTIYF
DNA: TGTGCCAGCAGCATCCAGGGGAGCTTCATATCTGGAAACACCATATATTTT

length: 18
size: NA
J: TRBJ2-5
V: TRBV3-1/TRBV3-2
D: TRBD2
CDR3: CASSQWGDRGRAGETQYF
DNA: TGTGCCAGCAGCCAGTGGGGTGATCGCGGGAGGGCCGGGGAGACCCAGTACTTC

length: 15
size: NA
J: TRBJ1-1
V: TRBV9
D: NA
CDR3: CASSVGDTLNTEAFF
DNA: TGTGCCAGCAGCGTGGGGGACACCTTGAACACTGAAGCTTTCTTT